One and the same sample provided the 9 T cell receptor beta chains below, sequenced in a study of blood T cell repertoires in COVID-19. Sequencing used immunoSEQ multiplex PCR; TCRdb keeps in-frame clones, though not all of them. The sample includes 230,000 or so clones, around 81% of them seen just once. What was sequenced was PBMCs or T cells enriched from blood (not recorded which). These receptors all come from a man between 45 and 60 years old who had recovered from COVID-19.

This clone came up once. The chain joins TRBV29-1 to TRBJ2-2; D remains ambiguous. Germline V lookup: CDR1 SQVTM, CDR2 ANQGSEA. The ends were cut back, 4 bases at V and 3 bases at J, with 9 bases in the middle. This CDR3 region has 13 residues. The CDR3 here is CSVGGRYTGELFF. The CDR3 coding sequence is TGCAGCGTTGGTGGCCGATACACCGGGGAGCTGTTTTTT.

The V and J genes are TRBV6-5 and TRBJ1-5; perhaps TRBD1 as D (5 bases). The CDR3 sequence is 15 residues long. Germline CDR1 MNHEY, CDR2 SVGAGI. V lost 7 bases to trimming and J lost 1 base, with 14 bases between them. The CDR3 here is CASTPGARSNQPQHF. CDR3 coding DNA: TGTGCCAGCACCCCTGGGGCCAGGAGCAATCAGCCCCAGCATTTT.

The chain joins TRBV12-3 or TRBV12-4 to TRBJ2-1; D gene unclear. This CDR3 spans 13 amino acids. Trimming cost V 0 bases and J 10 bases, with 10 bases left between them. The CDR3 region is CASSLAQLREQFF. Written as DNA, the CDR3 is TGTGCCAGCAGTTTAGCACAGCTAAGAGAGCAGTTCTTC.

CDR3 nucleotides: TGCGCCAGCAGCCAACTACAGGGGAGCTATGGCTACACCTTC. The encoded protein is CASSQLQGSYGYTF. This sequence joins TRBV5-1 and TRBJ1-2; 7 bases line up with TRBD1. CDR3 length: 14 residues. The V segment lost 4 bases and the J segment 4 bases; nucleotides outside the gene matches: 7. Per the germline V gene, CDR1 is SGHRS and CDR2 is YFSETQ.

A few counts support this clone. The chain couples TRBV5-6 to TRBJ2-7, with D unclear. Per the germline V gene, CDR1 is SGHDT and CDR2 is YYEEEE. The CDR3 is 15 residues long. V gave up 2 bases and J gave up 4 bases, with 16 bases separating them. CDR3 sequence: CASSFRTAALYEQYF. The CDR3 DNA is TGTGCCAGCAGCTTCCGTACCGCGGCATTGTACGAGCAGTACTTC.

The chain joins TRBV7-9 to TRBJ1-3; no definite D call. V lost 0 bases and J lost 7, with 10 bases in between. CDR1 SEHNR and CDR2 FQNEAQ come from the germline V gene (reference sequence). This CDR3 has 14 residues. The CDR3 region has the DNA TGTGCCAGCAGCTTAGCATCCGGAGGGAACACCATATATTTT. It yields the protein CASSLASGGNTIYF.

The rearrangement links TRBV6-5 to TRBJ2-5, with a weak D call TRBD1 (6 bases). The germline gives CDR1 MNHEY, CDR2 SVGAGI. The CDR3 has 12 residues. Trimming took 6 bases from V and 2 from J, leaving 7 bases between them. The chain's CDR3 is CASRTGQETQYF. The CDR3 DNA is TGTGCCAGCAGAACAGGGCAAGAGACCCAGTACTTC.

V is TRBV30 and J is TRBJ2-7; maybe TRBD1 (5 bases). Trimming removed 4 bases from V and 0 bases from J, with 16 bases in between. CDR1 is GTSNPN, CDR2 SVGIG, per germline (reference sequence). The CDR3 has 15 residues. The chain's CDR3 is CAWTSGRTFSYEQYF. The CDR3 region has the DNA TGTGCCTGGACTTCCGGCAGGACATTCTCCTACGAGCAGTACTTC.

V and J are TRBV11-2 and TRBJ1-1, with D perhaps matching TRBD1 (5 bases). Germline-derived CDR1 and CDR2 are SGHAT and FQNNGV. The CDR3 covers 15 residues. V dropped 3 bases and J dropped 5 bases, with 16 bases sitting between them. This CDR3 reads CASSFPGLGGTEAFF. As DNA, the CDR3 is TGTGCCAGCAGCTTCCCGGGATTGGGGGGGACTGAAGCTTTCTTT.